This entry concerns a single T cell receptor beta chain. This sample is part of a study of blood T cell repertoires in COVID-19. Whole-study context: COVID-19 samples collected from the United States, Italy and Spain covered acute and convalescent phases.

Trimming took 0 bases from V and 2 from J; bases not matched to a gene: 2. This CDR3 region has 16 residues. The germline V gene has CDR1 SGHTA and CDR2 FQGNSA. Original handling: Amplification with reference gene primers provided the estimates of nucleated cell counts. Measured with immunoSEQ multiplex PCR; TCRdb has only the in-frame clones, and not every one. The V and J calls and clone size were taken over from that table, and D and trimming were inferred from the DNA. The sample holds under 200,000 clones, 65% to 90% seen once. Participants spanned ages roughly 18 to 90 years and resided in around 25 US areas. Cohort allocation depended upon clinical history that participants reported.

The chain has TRBV7-2 and TRBJ2-3; 10 bases fit TRBD2. The receptor was derived from a woman in her sixties with acute COVID-19. Source material: PBMCs or T cells enriched from blood (not recorded which). The chain's CDR3 is CASSLALAGVTDTQYF. The CDR3 region has the DNA TGTGCCAGCAGCTTAGCTCTAGCGGGGGTCACAGATACGCAGTATTTT.